This is a list of T cell receptor beta chains from one sample in a study of cytomegalovirus exposure and HLA in healthy donors. Sequencing used immunoSEQ multiplex PCR; TCRdb keeps in-frame clones, though not all of them. This sample has 150,000 or so clones; almost 85% occur once, and the top ten carry 10% to 13%. Sequenced material: PBMCs. The source is a man aged 30 to 45 in good health and CMV-seropositive. CDR3s include the opening cysteine and the closing phenylalanine or tryptophan. D genes are given only for firm matches. Expanded clones are given a class, and other clones once, few, many or no size at all.

j_gene | d_gene | abundance | v_gene | len | CDR3aa | CDR3nt
TRBJ1-4 | - | - | TRBV15 | 17 | CATSREQGGIPNEKLFF | TGTGCCACCAGCAGAGAGCAGGGAGGGATCCCGAATGAAAAACTGTTTTTT
TRBJ2-7 | TRBD1 | - | TRBV30 | 13 | CALGGQALHEQYF | TGTGCCTTGGGGGGACAGGCTCTCCACGAGCAGTACTTC
TRBJ1-6 | - | - | TRBV6-5 | 14 | CASSAWGLSSPLHF | TGTGCCAGCAGCGCATGGGGGCTCAGCTCACCCCTCCACTTT
TRBJ1-1 | TRBD1 | - | TRBV13 | 16 | CASSYTGGRRNTEAFF | TGTGCCAGCAGCTACACAGGGGGGCGCAGGAACACTGAAGCTTTCTTT
TRBJ2-7 | - | - | TRBV18 | 15 | CASSPPSRGSYEQYF | TGTGCCAGCTCACCTCCGAGCCGGGGCTCCTACGAGCAGTACTTC
TRBJ2-1 | TRBD1 | - | TRBV15 | 16 | CATSRDHGTGVGEQFF | TGTGCCACCAGCAGAGATCATGGGACAGGGGTCGGTGAGCAGTTCTTC
TRBJ1-6 | TRBD1 | - | TRBV6-1 | 15 | CASSRQGDEGSPLHF | TGTGCCAGCAGCCGACAGGGGGATGAAGGTTCACCCCTCCACTTT
TRBJ1-2 | - | once | TRBV19 | 13 | CASRPTGNYGYTF | TGTGCCAGTAGGCCCACAGGGAACTATGGCTACACCTTC
TRBJ2-2 | TRBD1 | - | TRBV30 | 13 | CALGTANTGELFF | TGTGCCTTAGGGACAGCGAACACCGGGGAGCTGTTTTTT
TRBJ2-2 | - | - | TRBV5-1 | 16 | CASSLRRHRNTGELFF | TGCGCCAGCAGCTTGAGGCGACACCGGAACACCGGGGAGCTGTTTTTT
TRBJ2-5 | - | - | TRBV7-2 | 15 | CASSYAAGIDETQYF | TGTGCCAGCAGCTATGCGGCGGGTATCGACGAGACCCAGTACTTC
TRBJ1-2 | - | - | TRBV4-3 | 14 | CASSQDVTVYGYTF | TGCGCCAGCAGCCAAGATGTAACGGTCTATGGCTACACCTTC
TRBJ2-7 | TRBD2 | once | TRBV7-3 | 15 | CASRDPTSAVTEQYF | TGTGCCAGCAGGGATCCTACTAGCGCAGTCACCGAGCAGTACTTC
TRBJ2-5 | TRBD2 | - | TRBV29-1 | 12 | CSVKELAETQYF | TGCAGCGTAAAAGAACTAGCGGAGACCCAGTACTTC
TRBJ1-3 | - | - | TRBV27 | 14 | CASSLKPLGGTIYF | TGTGCCAGCAGTTTAAAACCCCTCGGGGGCACCATATATTTT
TRBJ2-2 | TRBD1 | few | TRBV29-1 | 14 | CSARNGTGTGELFF | TGCAGCGCCCGAAACGGGACAGGGACCGGGGAGCTGTTTTTT
TRBJ1-1 | - | - | TRBV12-5 | 13 | CASGLEGGTEAFF | TGTGCTAGTGGTTTGGAGGGAGGCACTGAAGCTTTCTTT
TRBJ2-7 | TRBD1 | once | TRBV6-5 | 15 | CASSRDRGPSYEQYF | TGTGCCAGCAGCCGCGACAGGGGGCCCTCCTACGAGCAGTACTTC
TRBJ1-1 | - | - | TRBV11-3 | 13 | CASSLAGDTEAFF | TGTGCCAGCAGCTTAGCGGGGGACACTGAAGCTTTCTTT
TRBJ2-5 | TRBD2 | - | TRBV6-6 | 16 | CASEGTSGRTQETQYF | TGTGCCAGCGAGGGAACTAGCGGGAGAACCCAAGAGACCCAGTACTTC
TRBJ1-2 | TRBD1 | - | TRBV4-2 | 17 | CASSSLSTGTARYGYTF | TGTGCCAGCAGCTCGCTGTCTACCGGGACAGCGCGCTATGGCTACACCTTC
TRBJ2-5 | - | many | TRBV7-3 | 14 | CASSLFGSQETQYF | TGTGCCAGCAGCTTATTTGGCTCCCAAGAGACCCAGTACTTC
TRBJ2-7 | TRBD2 | once | TRBV5-6 | 15 | CASSLASGGSYEQYF | TGTGCCAGCAGCTTGGCTAGCGGGGGGTCCTACGAGCAGTACTTC
TRBJ1-5 | - | - | TRBV4-3 | 15 | CASSRQNTGSWPQHF | TGCGCCAGCAGCCGCCAGAACACAGGTTCATGGCCCCAGCATTTT
TRBJ2-3 | - | - | TRBV30 | 15 | CAWSVGGASTDTQYF | TGTGCCTGGAGTGTAGGCGGGGCTAGCACAGATACGCAGTATTTT
TRBJ2-2 | TRBD1 | - | TRBV7-9 | 16 | CASSRTGFWAAGELFF | TGTGCCAGCAGCCGGACAGGCTTTTGGGCGGCCGGGGAGCTGTTTTTT
TRBJ2-7 | TRBD2 | - | TRBV28 | 15 | CASSFLGTSGYEQYF | TGTGCCAGCAGTTTCCTCGGGACTAGCGGTTACGAGCAGTACTTC
TRBJ2-3 | TRBD1 | - | TRBV15 | 16 | CATSRDPGQGTDTQYF | TGTGCCACCAGCAGAGACCCGGGACAGGGCACAGATACGCAGTATTTT
TRBJ2-7 | - | - | TRBV4-3 | 15 | CASSQDHPGAYEQYF | TGCGCCAGCAGCCAAGATCATCCGGGGGCCTACGAGCAGTACTTC
TRBJ2-3 | TRBD2 | once | TRBV2 | 15 | CASRGLAASTDTQYF | TGTGCCAGCAGGGGCCTAGCGGCTAGCACAGATACGCAGTATTTT
TRBJ2-1 | - | few | TRBV5-1 | 16 | CASSFSPDYPRNEQFF | TGCGCCAGCAGTTTCTCCCCGGACTATCCGCGGAATGAGCAGTTCTTC
TRBJ2-7 | - | - | TRBV2 | 14 | CASSKRSSSYEQYF | TGTGCCAGCAGTAAGCGGTCGAGCTCCTACGAGCAGTACTTC
TRBJ2-5 | TRBD2 | - | TRBV7-2 | 18 | CASSFGLAGLASQETQYF | TGTGCCAGCAGCTTTGGACTAGCGGGACTCGCGAGCCAAGAGACCCAGTACTTC
TRBJ2-3 | TRBD1 | - | TRBV25-1 | 13 | CASSRAQGASQYF | TGTGCCAGCAGCCGGGCACAGGGGGCATCGCAGTATTTT
TRBJ2-5 | - | - | TRBV6-1 | 14 | CASSEANGRETQYF | TGTGCCAGCAGTGAAGCGAACGGGAGAGAGACCCAGTACTTC
TRBJ2-3 | - | - | TRBV28 | 15 | CASRSQGMGTDTQYF | TGTGCCAGCAGGTCACAGGGTATGGGAACAGATACGCAGTATTTT
TRBJ1-2 | - | - | TRBV9 | 15 | CASSLRWGGVDGYTF | TGTGCCAGCAGCCTCCGGTGGGGCGGCGTGGATGGCTACACCTTC
TRBJ1-4 | TRBD1 | few | TRBV7-3 | 19 | CASSPKWRDRGSVDEKLFF | TGTGCCAGCAGCCCGAAATGGCGGGACAGGGGCTCGGTGGACGAAAAACTGTTTTTT
TRBJ2-2 | - | - | TRBV7-7 | 16 | CASSLTGTSQTGELFF | TGTGCCAGCAGCTTAACCGGGACATCTCAAACCGGGGAGCTGTTTTTT
TRBJ2-1 | TRBD1 | - | TRBV2 | 14 | CASSLQGEYNEQFF | TGTGCCAGCAGTCTACAGGGGGAATACAATGAGCAGTTCTTC
TRBJ2-7 | - | - | TRBV18 | 13 | CASSPVRTYEQYF | TGTGCCAGCTCACCGGTCAGGACCTACGAGCAGTACTTC
TRBJ1-2 | - | - | TRBV30 | 13 | CAWSETRNYGYTF | TGTGCCTGGAGTGAAACAAGAAACTATGGCTACACCTTC
TRBJ2-7 | - | few | TRBV5-6 | 15 | CASSLVAGISYEQYF | TGTGCCAGCAGCTTGGTCGCAGGGATCTCCTACGAGCAGTACTTC
TRBJ2-2 | TRBD2 | - | TRBV2 | 15 | CASNLAGPNTGELFF | TGTGCCAGCAATCTAGCGGGACCGAACACCGGGGAGCTGTTTTTT
TRBJ2-4 | - | - | TRBV15 | 15 | CATSRDQVAKNIQYF | TGTGCCACCAGCAGAGATCAGGTAGCCAAAAACATTCAGTACTTC
TRBJ1-3 | - | few | TRBV19 | 13 | CASRIYSGNTIYF | TGTGCCAGTAGGATATACTCTGGAAACACCATATATTTT
TRBJ1-3 | - | - | TRBV9 | 15 | CASSVVQLSGNTIYF | TGTGCCAGCAGCGTAGTACAGCTCTCTGGAAACACCATATATTTT
TRBJ1-1 | - | - | TRBV13 | 14 | CASSLGQASTEAFF | TGTGCCAGCAGCTTAGGCCAGGCCTCCACTGAAGCTTTCTTT
TRBJ2-5 | - | once | TRBV9 | 14 | CASSVGVRAETQYF | TGTGCCAGCAGCGTAGGGGTCAGGGCGGAGACCCAGTACTTC
TRBJ2-7 | TRBD2 | - | TRBV28 | 16 | CASSGKVSGRFDEQYF | TGTGCCAGCAGTGGCAAAGTTAGCGGGAGATTCGACGAGCAGTACTTC
TRBJ2-3 | - | - | TRBV9 | 14 | CASSVDGSKDTQYF | TGTGCCAGCAGCGTAGACGGTTCTAAAGATACGCAGTATTTT
TRBJ1-1 | - | once | TRBV6-5 | 13 | CASSYYMNTEAFF | TGTGCCAGCAGTTATTACATGAACACTGAAGCTTTCTTT
TRBJ2-7 | - | few | TRBV6-1 | 15 | CASSVITGVPGEQYF | TGTGCCAGCAGCGTAATAACGGGAGTGCCTGGGGAGCAGTACTTC
TRBJ1-1 | - | - | TRBV19 | 13 | CASSVQGGTEAFF | TGTGCCAGTAGTGTCCAGGGAGGCACTGAAGCTTTCTTT
TRBJ2-3 | TRBD2 | - | TRBV30 | 17 | CAWQSMWTSGSTDTQYF | TGTGCCTGGCAGAGTATGTGGACTAGCGGTAGCACAGATACGCAGTATTTT
TRBJ1-5 | - | - | TRBV2 | 15 | CASSEGGGSNQPQHF | TGTGCCAGCAGTGAAGGAGGGGGTAGCAATCAGCCCCAGCATTTT
TRBJ2-4 | TRBD2 | - | TRBV4-1 | 18 | CASSQWGLAGRAKNIQYF | TGCGCCAGCAGCCAATGGGGGCTAGCGGGACGAGCCAAAAACATTCAGTACTTC
TRBJ2-7 | TRBD2 | - | TRBV19 | 16 | CASSLRASGRRDEQYF | TGTGCCAGTAGTCTCCGGGCTAGCGGGAGACGCGACGAGCAGTACTTC
TRBJ2-6 | TRBD1 | - | TRBV4-3 | 17 | CASSFGTGGAGANVLTF | TGCGCCAGCAGTTTCGGGACAGGGGGCGCTGGGGCCAACGTCCTGACTTTC